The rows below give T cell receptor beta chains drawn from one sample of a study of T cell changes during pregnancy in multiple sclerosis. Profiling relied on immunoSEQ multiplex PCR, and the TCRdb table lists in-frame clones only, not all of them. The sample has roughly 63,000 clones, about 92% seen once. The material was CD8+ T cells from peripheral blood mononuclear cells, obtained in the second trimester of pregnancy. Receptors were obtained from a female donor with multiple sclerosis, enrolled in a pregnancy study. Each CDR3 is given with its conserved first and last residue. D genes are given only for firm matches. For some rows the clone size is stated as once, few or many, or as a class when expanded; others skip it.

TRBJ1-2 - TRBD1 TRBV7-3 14 TGTGCCAGCAGCTTAGGACAGGGGATGACGGGCTACACCTTC CASSLGQGMTGYTF
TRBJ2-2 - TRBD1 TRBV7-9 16 TGTGCCAGCAGCGCGTCAACCGGGACAGGTTTCGGGGAGCTGTTTTTT CASSASTGTGFGELFF
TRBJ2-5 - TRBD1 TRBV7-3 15 TGTGCCAGCAGCGCCCGGACAGGGGGCGTAGAGACCCAGTACTTC CASSARTGGVETQYF
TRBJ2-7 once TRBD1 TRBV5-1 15 TGCGCCAGCAGCCCCACGGACAGGGAAGCCTACGAGCAGTACTTC CASSPTDREAYEQYF
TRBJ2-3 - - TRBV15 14 TGTGCCACCAGCAGGGAGGGGTTCGCAGATACGCAGTATTTT CATSREGFADTQYF
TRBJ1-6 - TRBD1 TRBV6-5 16 TGTGCCAGCAGTTATGCCTACAGGGGGTCCAATTCACCCCTCCACTTT CASSYAYRGSNSPLHF
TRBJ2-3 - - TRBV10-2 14 TGCGCCAGCAGTGAGACAGGCACAGCAGATACGCAGTATTTT CASSETGTADTQYF
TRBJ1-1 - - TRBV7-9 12 TGTGCCAGCACGGTTGGAGCAACTGAAGCTTTCTTT CASTVGATEAFF
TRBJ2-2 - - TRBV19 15 TGTGCCAGTAGTATGGAACAGCCACCCACCGGGGAGCTGTTTTTT CASSMEQPPTGELFF
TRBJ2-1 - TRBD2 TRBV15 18 TGTGCCACCAGCAGAGATGGACTAGCGGGAGGGAGTAGCTATGAGCAGTTCTTC CATSRDGLAGGSSYEQFF
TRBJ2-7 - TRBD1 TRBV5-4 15 TGTGCCAGCAGCTTGCGGAGGGACAGGGGCAACGAGCAGTACTTC CASSLRRDRGNEQYF
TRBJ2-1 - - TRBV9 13 TGTGCCAGCAGCCCCGGGGGAAACAATGAGCAGTTCTTC CASSPGGNNEQFF
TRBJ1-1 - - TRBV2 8 TGTGCCAGCCTTGAAGCTTTCTTT CASLEAFF
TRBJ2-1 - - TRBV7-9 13 TGTGCCAGCAGCGACCCACAGGGTAATGAGCAGTTCTTC CASSDPQGNEQFF
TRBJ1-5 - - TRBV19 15 TGTGCCAGTAGTATAGGGAGGTATAGCAATCAGCCCCAGCATTTT CASSIGRYSNQPQHF
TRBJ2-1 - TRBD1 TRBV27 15 TGTGCCAGCAGTTTACGACAGGGGGGGTTTCATGAGCAGTTCTTC CASSLRQGGFHEQFF
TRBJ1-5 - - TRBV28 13 TGTGCCAGCAGTTCGTATCGCAATCAGCCCCAGCATTTT CASSSYRNQPQHF
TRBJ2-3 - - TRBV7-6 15 TGTGCCAGCAGCTTAGCGACTAGAAAGTGGGATACGCAGTATTTT CASSLATRKWDTQYF
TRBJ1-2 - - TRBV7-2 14 TGTGCCAGCAGCTTACAGGTTTCTACGGGGGGCTACACCTTC CASSLQVSTGGYTF
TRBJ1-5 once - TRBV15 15 TGTGCCACCAGCAGAGGAATGGGGGCTAATCAGCCCCAGCATTTT CATSRGMGANQPQHF
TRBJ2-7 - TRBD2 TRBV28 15 TGTGCCAGCAGTTTGGGGACTAGCGGCTCCTACGAGCAGTACTTC CASSLGTSGSYEQYF
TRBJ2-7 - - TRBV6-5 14 TGTGCCAGCAGTTACTCGAGCGGGTCCTACGAGCAGTACTTC CASSYSSGSYEQYF
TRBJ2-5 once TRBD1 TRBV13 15 TGTGCCAGCAGCTCCCGACAGGGTAATACGGAGACCCAGTACTTC CASSSRQGNTETQYF
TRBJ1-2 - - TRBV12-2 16 TGTGCAAGTCGCTTAGCGGAGACGGCCCCAGTGCGGGGCTACACCTTC CASRLAETAPVRGYTF
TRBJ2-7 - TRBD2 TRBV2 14 TGTGCCAGCAGTTCTGGACTAGTGAGCTACGAGCAGTACTTC CASSSGLVSYEQYF
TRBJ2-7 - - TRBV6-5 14 TGTGCCAGCAGTTTGAAGGGGCACCTCTACGAGCAGTACTTC CASSLKGHLYEQYF
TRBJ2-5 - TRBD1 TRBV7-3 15 TGTGCCAGCAGCCCACGGGACAGGGTGGGGGAGACCCAGTACTTC CASSPRDRVGETQYF
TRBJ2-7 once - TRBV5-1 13 TGCGCCAGCAGCTTGGACGGAGGCTACGAGCAGTACTTC CASSLDGGYEQYF
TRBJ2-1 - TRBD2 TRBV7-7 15 TGTGCCAGCAGCCTTAGCGGGGGGCCCTACAATGAGCAGTTCTTC CASSLSGGPYNEQFF
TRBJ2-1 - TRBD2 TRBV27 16 TGTGCCAGCAGTGGGTCCCTAGCGGGAGTGAACAATGAGCAGTTCTTC CASSGSLAGVNNEQFF
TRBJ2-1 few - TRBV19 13 TGTGCCAGTAAGGGGGACGGAGACAATGAGCAGTTCTTC CASKGDGDNEQFF
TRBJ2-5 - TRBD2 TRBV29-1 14 TGCAGCGTCGCGGGACTAGCGGGGCAAGAGACCCAGTACTTC CSVAGLAGQETQYF
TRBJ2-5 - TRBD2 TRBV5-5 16 TGTGCCAGCACCCCCGGGTCTAGCGGGAATCAAGAGACCCAGTACTTC CASTPGSSGNQETQYF
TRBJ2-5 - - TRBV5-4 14 TGTGCCAGCAGCTGGGGTCCAGGGGTGGAGACCCAGTACTTC CASSWGPGVETQYF
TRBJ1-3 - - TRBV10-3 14 TGTGCCACTACCGGACAGTACTCTGGAAACACCATATATTTT CATTGQYSGNTIYF
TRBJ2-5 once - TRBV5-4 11 TGTGCCAGCAGCTTGGGACTCCAGCGTAACTTC CASSLGLQRNF
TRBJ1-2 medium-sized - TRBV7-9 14 TGTGCCAGCAGCTTCCTCGGACAGTTCCATGGCTACACCTTC CASSFLGQFHGYTF
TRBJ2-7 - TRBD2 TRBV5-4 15 TGTGCCAGCAGCTTGGAGGGACTAGCGGGGTGGGAGCAGTACTTC CASSLEGLAGWEQYF
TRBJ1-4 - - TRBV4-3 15 TGCGCCAGCAGCCAAGCCACAGCTTATAATGAAAAACTGTTTTTT CASSQATAYNEKLFF
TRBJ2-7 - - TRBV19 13 TGTGCCAGTAGTCACCAGGGATCCCACGAGCAGTACTTC CASSHQGSHEQYF
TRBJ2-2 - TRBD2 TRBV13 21 TGTGCCAGCAGCTCCCGGACTAGCGGGGTAGATAGAAACTCGAACACCGGGGAGCTGTTTTTT CASSSRTSGVDRNSNTGELFF
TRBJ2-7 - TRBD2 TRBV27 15 TGTGCCAGCACCTGGAGTGGCGGGGGGGCCTACGAGCAGTACTTC CASTWSGGGAYEQYF
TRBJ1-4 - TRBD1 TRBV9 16 TGTGCCAGCAGCACGGGACAGGGTTCATCTAATGAAAAACTGTTTTTT CASSTGQGSSNEKLFF
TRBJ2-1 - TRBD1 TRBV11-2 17 TGTGCCAGCAGCTTAGAACTCCGGGACAGGACAAGGAATGAGCAGTTCTTC CASSLELRDRTRNEQFF
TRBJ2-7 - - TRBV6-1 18 TGTGCCAGCAGTGTTTCCGCCGGGAGCCGGGACAGACCCTACGAGCAGTACTTC CASSVSAGSRDRPYEQYF
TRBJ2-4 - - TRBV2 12 TGTGCCAGCATAGGAGGGACAAACATTCAGTACTTC CASIGGTNIQYF
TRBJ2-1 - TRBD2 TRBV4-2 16 TGTGCCAGCAGAAGGGGAGGGACGGGGGACTACAATGAGCAGTTCTTC CASRRGGTGDYNEQFF
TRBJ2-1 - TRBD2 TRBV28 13 TGTGCCAGCAGTTTCTCGGGAGGGCCGGAGCAGTTCTTC CASSFSGGPEQFF
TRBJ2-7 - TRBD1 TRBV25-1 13 TGTGCCAGCAGTGAAACAGGGGCGCGCGAGCAGTACTTC CASSETGAREQYF
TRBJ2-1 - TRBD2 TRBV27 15 TGTGCCAGCAGTTTCCGGACTAGCGTAGTCGCTGAGCAGTTCTTC CASSFRTSVVAEQFF
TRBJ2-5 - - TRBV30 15 TGTGCCTGGAGTGCCTCGAGACAGAACCAAGAGACCCAGTACTTC CAWSASRQNQETQYF
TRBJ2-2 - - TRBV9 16 TGTGCCAGCAGCGTAGAGTTGGACGGGAGCACCGGGGAGCTGTTTTTT CASSVELDGSTGELFF
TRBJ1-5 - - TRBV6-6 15 TGTGCCAGCAGTTATTCCAGATATAGCAATCAGCCCCAGCATTTT CASSYSRYSNQPQHF
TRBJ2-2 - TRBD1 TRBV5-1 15 TGCGCCAGCAGCCAGGACAGGGCTTTAGCCGGGGAGCTGTTTTTT CASSQDRALAGELFF
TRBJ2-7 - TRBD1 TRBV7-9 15 TGTGCCAGCAGCTTAGCTCCGGGACAGAATTACGAGCAGTACTTC CASSLAPGQNYEQYF